This record concerns one TCR beta chain sequence. The antigen is undetermined. The data are from a study of STAT5B mutations in CD4+ large granular lymphocyte leukemia. Study-wide points: Compared with healthy controls (2/35), patient top clones favored TRBV06 (8/27).

V was shortened by 6 bases and J by 7 bases, with 16 bases between the two germline ends. The V gene's germline CDR1 is KGHSH and CDR2 LQKENI. The CDR3 spans 14 residues. This was a survey-level run. Measured with immunoSEQ multiplex PCR; TCRdb has only the in-frame clones, and not every one. The table records about 48,000 clones, under 80% of them present only once. The origin of this receptor is a human donor in good health. Sequencing used CD4+ T cells from blood buffy coats. The chain joins TRBV18 to TRBJ1-5; D is perhaps TRBD1 (5 bases). CDR3 nucleotides: TGTGCCAGCTCGCCCGACAGCTCGGGGCAGCCCCAGCATTTT. Its protein is CASSPDSSGQPQHF.